Shown below are 20 T cell receptor beta chains from a single sample sequenced in a study of tumor-infiltrating lymphocytes in primary liver carcinoma (dated by TCRdb to about 2017). Total RNA and DNA were co-extracted without cell sorting from around 20-30 mg of bulk tissue using the AllPrep DNA/RNA mini kit. The instrument given in TCRdb is Illumina HiSeq 2500. Starting from about 500 ng total RNA, TCRbeta-specific cDNA was produced by reverse transcription with a constant-region primer and ProtoScript II reverse transcriptase. Three nested multiplex PCR rounds, following a slightly modified ARM-PCR procedure, were used to build the TCRbeta libraries. Each of the first two PCR rounds ran for around 11 cycles using multiplex TRBV1-TRBV30 forward primers together with a Cbeta reverse primer. TCRdb ran its own pipeline on the public reads, namely fastp trimming at Q25 and MiXCR clone calling, and kept in-frame beta chains. Merged by CDR3 protein, the rows form single entries marked with the most common genes and DNA. The sample profile shows some 20,000 distinct CDR3 sequences; roughly three quarters of them were found once. About 40% of the sample rests with the top ten.

Sequences were obtained from liver tumor tissue from sampling region 4. Per the publication, the cell subset or site label means: tumor region T4, right-lateral pole. The receptors here all came from a woman in her twenties or thirties with primary liver carcinoma and hepatitis B virus infection.

The chain combines TRBV4-3 with TRBJ2-1; D might be TRBD2 (6 bases). This CDR3 spans 16 amino acids. CDR1 is LGHNA and CDR2 is YSLEER in the germline V gene. The CDR3, as DNA: TGCACCATCAGCCAAGATGCGGGAAGCCCCTACAATGAGCAGTTCTTC. Translated: CTISQDAGSPYNEQFF.

The V call is TRBV11-3, the J call TRBJ2-1; D unresolved. Germline V gives CDR1 SGHNT, CDR2 YENEEA. V lost 11 bases and J 6 bases, leaving 17 bases between the germline ends. This CDR3 spans 13 amino acids. The CDR3 protein is CAGDSWSGNEQFF. In DNA form, the CDR3 reads TGTGCCGGCGATAGCTGGAGTGGCAATGAGCAGTTCTTC.

Comments on this clonotype: At one end, the junction sequence differs from germline, possibly due to a read error. The chain links TRBV4-3 to TRBJ1-2, with D perhaps matching TRBD1 (5 bases). The CDR3 consists of 15 residues. Germline CDR1 LGHNA, CDR2 YSLEER. The CDR3 DNA is TGCGCGAGCAGCCAAGATTGGGGCAGGATGTATGGCTACACCTTC. This gives the protein CASSQDWGRMYGYTF.

The rearrangement links TRBV11-2 to TRBJ2-4, with D tentatively TRBD2 (7 bases). The germline CDR1 and CDR2 sequences are SGHAT and FQNNGV. V gave up 6 bases and J gave up 8 bases, with 38 bases separating them. CDR3 size: 21 residues. The CDR3 DNA reads TGTGCCAGCAGACATGCCGGGACATTTACCGGGACTGGCGGGAGACAACACATTCAGTACTTC. The encoded protein is CASRHAGTFTGTGGRQHIQYF.

Details on this clonotype: Since a much larger clone is just one base distant, this may be a read error. The CDR3 coding sequence is TGTGCCTCCAGGCCGCAGGGACTAGCCTACGAGCAGTACTTC. As protein: CASRPQGLAYEQYF. The chain has TRBV6-5 and TRBJ2-7; 8 bases line up with TRBD2. This CDR3 region has 14 residues. From germline, CDR1 is MNHEY and CDR2 SVGAGI. V shed 11 bases and J 2 bases; nucleotides not matched to a gene: 11.

With respect to this clonotype: No conserved phenylalanine or tryptophan ends this CDR3, so it is likely a read error. V usage is TRBV11-2 and J usage is TRBJ2-7; D is undetermined. CDR1 and CDR2 from the germline V gene are SGHAT and FQNNGV. This CDR3 region has 16 residues. CDR3 in amino acids: CVSSSYPGPYVYKQYS. The CDR3 bases are TGTGTCAGCAGCTCATATCCGGGTCCCTACGTCTACAAGCAGTACTCC.

A note on this clonotype: One end of the junction varies from germline; a read error may be responsible. The chain couples TRBV6-5 to TRBJ2-7, with unresolved D. Per the germline V gene, CDR1 is MNHEY and CDR2 is SVGAGI. The CDR3 extends over 15 amino acids. The CDR3 protein is CASSYKYSSSYEQYF. The CDR3 bases are TGTGCTAGCAGTTACAAGTACAGCAGCTCCTACGAACAGTACTTC.

To note about this clonotype: A much larger clone is a single base away; this may be a read error. V is TRBV2 and J is TRBJ2-3, with 8 bases identical to TRBD2. The length of the CDR3 is 14 residues. Germline CDR1 is SNHLY and CDR2 is FYNNEI. The CDR3 here is CASSPGTREDTHYF. The CDR3 coding sequence is TGTGCCAGCAGTCCCGGGACTAGGGAAGATACGCATTATTTT.

The chain is built from TRBV4-3 and TRBJ2-2, with TRBD2 identical over 13 bases. The CDR3 has 19 amino acids. The V segment lost 5 bases and the J segment 14 bases; nucleotides outside the gene matches: 23. Germline loops: CDR1 LGHNA, CDR2 YSLEER. The CDR3 nucleotides read TGCGCCAGCAGCGTACTAGCGGGAGGGCCCCGTTCGGACACCGTGGACCTGTTTTTT. This sequence encodes CASSVLAGGPRSDTVDLFF.

Comment on this clonotype: At one of its ends the junction is not consistent with the germline gene, which may arise from a read error. This sequence joins TRBV6-1 and TRBJ1-2; D remains unclear. Germline V gene lookup returns CDR1 MNHNS and CDR2 SASEGT. This CDR3 is built from 18 residues. The CDR3 reads CASSERFLVLGSNYGYTF. The CDR3 DNA reads TGCGCCAGCAGTGAACGGTTCCTCGTCCTTGGATCTAACTATGGCTACACCTTC.

This clonotype was counted ten times or more. The rearrangement uses TRBV9 and TRBJ1-3; D remains ambiguous. V was shortened by 6 bases and J by 1 base, with 8 bases between the two germline ends. Germline V gene lookup returns CDR1 SGDLS and CDR2 YYNGEE. This CDR3 has 13 residues. The CDR3 loop reads CASTGNSGNTIYF. CDR3 nucleotides: TGTGCCAGCACCGGGAATTCTGGAAACACCATATATTTT. The full variable domain, completed using reference TRBV9 and TRBJ1-3, is DSGVTQTPKHLITATGQRVTLRCSPRSGDLSVYWYQQSLDQGLQFLIQYYNGEERAKGNILERFSAQQFPDLHSELNLSSLELGDSALYFCASTGNSGNTIYFGEGSWLTVV.

The rearrangement joins TRBV11-2 to TRBJ2-2, with TRBD2 matching over 10 bases. V lost 5 bases, J lost 5 bases, and 5 bases stayed unmatched. Germline CDR1 is SGHAT and CDR2 is FQNNGV. The CDR3 has 15 amino acids. The CDR3 DNA reads TGTGCCAGCAGCCGCAGGACTAGCGGAACCGGGGAGCTGTTTTTT. It translates to CASSRRTSGTGELFF.

The V gene is TRBV30, the J gene TRBJ2-2, with D uncertain. Germline V lookup: CDR1 GTSNPN, CDR2 SVGIG (reference sequence). The V gene lost 4 bases and the J gene lost 9 bases, with 15 bases spanning the gap. This CDR3 comprises 13 residues. For the CDR3, the DNA is TGTGCCTGGACTGGGTTGTTCTCCAGGGAGCTGTTTTTT. This gives the protein CAWTGLFSRELFF.

Of note for this clonotype: One base away lies a much larger clone, so this may be a sequencing read error. This chain uses TRBV11-2 with TRBJ2-7; TRBD1 might be the D (6 bases). CDR3 length: 15 residues. Per the germline V gene, CDR1 is SGHAT and CDR2 is FQNNGV. The CDR3 sequence is CASSLLGHRSYEQYF. The DNA of the CDR3 is TGTGCCAGCAGCTTATTGGGACATAGATCCTACGAGCAGTACTTT.

This clonotype was observed many times. The chain is built from TRBV29-1 and TRBJ2-1, with 7 bases aligning to TRBD1. The CDR3 is made up of 14 amino acids. The germline V gene has CDR1 SQVTM and CDR2 ANQGSEA. The junction had 14 bases not matched to a gene; V was cut back by 7 bases and J by 8 bases. The CDR3 DNA reads as TGCAGCGGATTGCCGGGACAGAGGGTGGATGAGCAGTTCTTC. It yields the protein CSGLPGQRVDEQFF.

The J gene is TRBJ2-3, the V gene TRBV7-2; no clear D. Trimming took off 2 bases at V and 5 bases at J, with 8 bases between the two ends. Looked up from germline, CDR1 is SGHTA and CDR2 is FQGNSA. CDR3 length: 13 residues. The CDR3 sequence is CASSLSALDTQYF. DNA for the CDR3: TGTGCCAGCAGCTTATCGGCATTAGATACGCAGTATTTT. Full variable domain (missing parts from reference TRBV7-2 and TRBJ2-3): GAGVSQSPSNKVTEKGKDVELRCDPISGHTALYWYRQSLGQGLEFLIYFQGNSAPDKSGLPSDRFSAERTGGSVSTLTIQRTQQEDSAVYLCASSLSALDTQYFGPGTRLTVL.

The chain couples TRBV24-1 to TRBJ2-3; D is possibly TRBD1 (5 bases). The CDR3 runs 17 residues. Germline V gives CDR1 KGHDR, CDR2 SFDVKD. V was trimmed by 3 bases and J by 5 bases, leaving 20 bases between them. CDR3 DNA: TGTGCCACCAGTGATGGTATACGGACAACCCCCGTAGATACGCAGTATTTT. Encoded protein: CATSDGIRTTPVDTQYF.

Note on this clonotype: The junction shows a germline mismatch at one end, possibly a read error. The rearrangement links TRBV6-5 to TRBJ2-5; 8 nucleotides align to TRBD1. Looked up from germline, CDR1 is MNHEY and CDR2 is SVGAGI. CDR3 size: 13 residues. The CDR3 DNA is TGTGCCAGCATTACCGTCAGGGGGCTGTCCCAGTATTTC. Residues: CASITVRGLSQYF.

Turning to this clonotype: The junction does not match germline at one end; this may be a read error. The V and J genes are TRBV11-2 and TRBJ2-5; 8 bases are a match to TRBD1. Germline V gene data show CDR1 as SGHAT and CDR2 as FQNNGV. CDR3 length equals 17 residues. CDR3 sequence: CVSSPPGQGVGKETQYF. CDR3 DNA sequence: TGTGTCAGCAGCCCCCCTGGACAGGGAGTTGGGAAAGAGACCCAGTATTTC.

This clonotype came up once. The rearrangement links TRBV7-9 to TRBJ2-2; 8 bases match TRBD2. The CDR3 has 16 residues. The V gene end was trimmed by 1 base and the J gene end by 8 bases; junction bases not matched to a gene: 9. In germline, CDR1 is SEHNR, CDR2 FQNEAQ (reference sequence). CDR3 nucleotides: TGTGCCAGCAGCTTAGGGCCAGCGGGAGTTGCTGGGGAGCTGTTTTTT. Amino acids: CASSLGPAGVAGELFF.